This record concerns one T cell receptor (beta chain) sequence. Its antigen is undetermined. These data originate in a study of cytomegalovirus exposure and HLA in healthy donors. This CDR3 region has 13 residues. The V gene's germline CDR1 is SGHVS and CDR2 FNYEAQ. With V trimmed by 4 bases and J by 5 bases, 1 base remained unmatched. Study results and caveats: The study flagged some 180 TCR beta chains as cytomegalovirus-associated. A later analysis found that most CMV-associated TCR beta chains appeared HLA-restricted.

PCR primers comprised 60 Vbeta and 13 Jbeta primers. Produced via immunoSEQ multiplex PCR; TCRdb's table is partial and in-frame only. Of over 130,000 clones detected, about four fifths appear once; the ten largest clones hold around 6.6%. This chain connects TRBV7-6 to TRBJ2-7, with 11 bases lining up with TRBD1. Sequencing was carried out using PBMCs. The receptor was derived from a man between 50 and 59 years old in good health and CMV-seropositive. The CDR3 loop is CASSWTGGHEQYF. The DNA for the CDR3 is TGTGCCAGCAGCTGGACAGGGGGCCACGAGCAGTACTTC.